These T cell receptor beta chains were read from a single sample in a study of blood T cell repertoires in COVID-19. Assay: immunoSEQ multiplex PCR; the TCRdb copy retains only in-frame clones and omits some. Here the sample spans under 350,000 clones, 65% to 90% being singletons. The sequencing sample was made of peripheral blood. The receptors originated from a human donor in a cohort sampled during active COVID-19. The CDR3 runs from the conserved cysteine through the conserved F or W. A D gene is named only where the DNA matches it firmly.

V gene: TRBV7-2
CDR3 length: 12
J gene: TRBJ1-1
D gene: TRBD1
CDR3 protein: CASSWTGIEAFF

V gene: TRBV6-5
CDR3 length: 14
J gene: TRBJ1-5
D gene: TRBD1
CDR3 protein: CATGQGASYQPQHF

V gene: TRBV3-1/TRBV3-2
CDR3 length: 15
J gene: TRBJ2-5
D gene: .
CDR3 protein: CASSSWGRAQETQYF

V gene: TRBV28
CDR3 length: 15
J gene: TRBJ2-7
D gene: .
CDR3 protein: CASSLRGHPTYEQYF

V gene: TRBV7-9
CDR3 length: 17
J gene: TRBJ2-7
D gene: TRBD2
CDR3 protein: CASSLAGLAGSSYEQYF

V gene: TRBV18
CDR3 length: 14
J gene: TRBJ2-7
D gene: TRBD1
CDR3 protein: CASSSGTGLYEQYF

V gene: TRBV20-1
CDR3 length: 11
J gene: TRBJ1-2
D gene: .
CDR3 protein: CSARFRGGYTF

V gene: TRBV12-3/TRBV12-4
CDR3 length: 13
J gene: TRBJ2-7
D gene: .
CDR3 protein: CASSRGGDLEQYF

V gene: TRBV5-4
CDR3 length: 13
J gene: TRBJ2-1
D gene: TRBD2
CDR3 protein: CASGTSGMNEQFF

V gene: TRBV9
CDR3 length: 14
J gene: TRBJ2-2
D gene: .
CDR3 protein: CASSVLQGGGELFF

V gene: TRBV29-1
CDR3 length: 13
J gene: TRBJ1-2
D gene: .
CDR3 protein: CSVSERGNYGYTF

V gene: TRBV7-9
CDR3 length: 15
J gene: TRBJ2-2
D gene: .
CDR3 protein: CASSLELLDTGELFF

V gene: TRBV24-1
CDR3 length: 14
J gene: TRBJ2-7
D gene: TRBD2
CDR3 protein: CATSTSGRSYEQYF

V gene: TRBV18
CDR3 length: 16
J gene: TRBJ1-1
D gene: .
CDR3 protein: CASSANQPEENTEAFF

V gene: TRBV5-1
CDR3 length: 14
J gene: TRBJ2-3
D gene: TRBD1
CDR3 protein: CASSLGQGKDTQYF

V gene: TRBV11-2
CDR3 length: 16
J gene: TRBJ2-4
D gene: .
CDR3 protein: CASSATVGLAKNIQYF

V gene: TRBV19
CDR3 length: 17
J gene: TRBJ2-2
D gene: .
CDR3 protein: CASSTGTGVMNTGELFF

V gene: TRBV5-1
CDR3 length: 14
J gene: TRBJ2-3
D gene: TRBD1
CDR3 protein: CASTGQRGTDTQYF

V gene: TRBV2
CDR3 length: 14
J gene: TRBJ1-5
D gene: TRBD1
CDR3 protein: CASSGTGGEQPQHF

V gene: TRBV9
CDR3 length: 16
J gene: TRBJ2-3
D gene: TRBD2
CDR3 protein: CASSVLRLAGADTQYF

V gene: TRBV27
CDR3 length: 15
J gene: TRBJ2-7
D gene: TRBD2
CDR3 protein: CASSLYGTSSYEQYF

V gene: TRBV5-1
CDR3 length: 13
J gene: TRBJ2-4
D gene: .
CDR3 protein: CASSLDGVGIQYF

V gene: TRBV10-3
CDR3 length: 16
J gene: TRBJ1-2
D gene: .
CDR3 protein: CAISEGGAAANYGYTF

V gene: TRBV12-3/TRBV12-4
CDR3 length: 13
J gene: TRBJ2-2
D gene: .
CDR3 protein: CASSLPATGELFF

V gene: TRBV5-4
CDR3 length: 16
J gene: TRBJ2-1
D gene: .
CDR3 protein: CASRLGDRSSYNEQFF

V gene: TRBV24-1
CDR3 length: 16
J gene: TRBJ2-3
D gene: TRBD1
CDR3 protein: CATSDTGTGGTDTQYF

V gene: TRBV4-1
CDR3 length: 16
J gene: TRBJ2-7
D gene: .
CDR3 protein: CASSQDGAGFGYEQYF

V gene: TRBV2
CDR3 length: 14
J gene: TRBJ2-3
D gene: TRBD2
CDR3 protein: CASSLLAVTDTQYF

V gene: TRBV3-1/TRBV3-2
CDR3 length: 16
J gene: TRBJ1-2
D gene: TRBD1
CDR3 protein: CASSQGVDRGLYGYTF

V gene: TRBV6-1
CDR3 length: 16
J gene: TRBJ1-2
D gene: TRBD1
CDR3 protein: CASSERQGAVFYGYTF

V gene: TRBV2
CDR3 length: 13
J gene: TRBJ2-7
D gene: .
CDR3 protein: CASSETGIRGQYF

V gene: TRBV13
CDR3 length: 13
J gene: TRBJ2-7
D gene: .
CDR3 protein: CASSSRLSYEQYF

V gene: TRBV3-1/TRBV3-2
CDR3 length: 14
J gene: TRBJ1-5
D gene: TRBD1
CDR3 protein: CASSPSSGGQPQHF

V gene: TRBV3-1/TRBV3-2
CDR3 length: 12
J gene: TRBJ1-3
D gene: .
CDR3 protein: CASSPYRNTIYF

V gene: TRBV9
CDR3 length: 14
J gene: TRBJ1-1
D gene: .
CDR3 protein: CASSVGGVNTEAFF

V gene: TRBV12-5
CDR3 length: 21
J gene: TRBJ2-7
D gene: TRBD2
CDR3 protein: CASGLNLGLASGGTRTREQYF

V gene: TRBV5-1
CDR3 length: 13
J gene: TRBJ1-1
D gene: TRBD1
CDR3 protein: CASREDRVEKAFF

V gene: TRBV11-3
CDR3 length: 13
J gene: TRBJ2-7
D gene: TRBD1
CDR3 protein: CASSLGQADEQYF

V gene: TRBV4-3
CDR3 length: 15
J gene: TRBJ2-1
D gene: TRBD2
CDR3 protein: CASSRRGEGDNEQFF